This is a list of T cell receptor beta chains from one sample in a study of HIV-infected patients and healthy controls. TCRdb reprocessed the 5' RACE reads via MiXCR and lists one record per CDR3 protein. The table includes some 6,500 distinct CDR3 sequences, roughly 7.4% detected once. The sample consisted of blood, taken during antiretroviral therapy. These receptors were collected from an adult with HIV infection. CDR3s include the opening cysteine and the closing phenylalanine or tryptophan. D genes are given only for firm matches. Clone size is shown for a subset of rows, as once, few, many or a class of expanded clone.

V,J,D,size,CDR3,DNA
TRBV19,TRBJ1-2,-,many,CASSPTGPNYGYTF,TGTGCCAGTAGCCCGACAGGTCCTAACTATGGCTACACCTTC
TRBV5-8,TRBJ1-2,-,medium-sized,CASSTSVLYGYTF,TGTGCCAGCAGCACATCCGTTCTCTATGGCTACACCTTC
TRBV20-1,TRBJ1-1,TRBD1,many,CSARADRDADTEAFF,TGCAGTGCTAGAGCCGACAGGGACGCGGACACTGAAGCTTTCTTT
TRBV2,TRBJ2-1,TRBD2,medium-sized,CASSAGLAVNEQFF,TGTGCCAGCAGTGCGGGACTAGCGGTCAATGAGCAGTTCTTC
TRBV5-6,TRBJ2-1,TRBD2,medium-sized,CASSFLTSGGSSYNEQFF,TGTGCCAGCAGCTTCCTGACTAGCGGGGGGTCTTCCTACAATGAGCAGTTCTTC
TRBV10-3,TRBJ2-7,TRBD2,-,CAISESIASGGPSSYEQYF,TGTGCCATCAGTGAGTCGATTGCTAGCGGGGGGCCGAGCTCCTACGAGCAGTACTTC
TRBV5-4,TRBJ2-7,TRBD1,few,CASSFTGGIEQYF,TGTGCCAGCAGCTTTACAGGGGGCATCGAGCAGTACTTC
TRBV4-1,TRBJ1-6,-,many,CASSQESGNNSPLHF,TGCGCCAGCAGCCAAGAATCCGGGAATAATTCACCCCTCCACTTT
TRBV7-8,TRBJ2-5,TRBD2,medium-sized,CASSPGASGRETQYF,TGTGCCAGCAGCCCCGGGGCTAGCGGGAGAGAGACCCAGTACTTC
TRBV5-1,TRBJ2-7,TRBD2,-,CASSYGLAYEQYF,TGCGCCAGCAGTTACGGACTAGCCTACGAGCAGTACTTC
TRBV7-9,TRBJ2-7,TRBD1,-,CASSLGWGTGDEQYF,TGTGCCAGCAGCTTAGGTTGGGGGACAGGGGACGAGCAGTACTTC
TRBV9,TRBJ2-3,-,many,CASSVDLGPITDTQYF,TGTGCCAGCAGCGTAGACCTCGGACCCATCACAGATACGCAGTATTTT
TRBV6-1,TRBJ2-7,TRBD2,-,CASSAGLAGLDEQYF,TGTGCCAGCAGTGCGGGACTAGCGGGACTCGACGAGCAGTACTTC
TRBV20-1,TRBJ2-1,TRBD2,medium-sized,CSARDRGLAVNEQFF,TGCAGTGCTAGAGATCGGGGACTAGCGGTCAATGAGCAGTTCTTC
TRBV11-2,TRBJ2-1,-,-,CASSFSTGNNEQFF,TGTGCCAGCAGCTTTTCTACAGGGAACAATGAGCAGTTCTTC
TRBV10-3,TRBJ2-1,-,many,CAISAGVEQFF,TGTGCCATCAGTGCGGGGGTTGAGCAGTTCTTC
TRBV28,TRBJ2-2,TRBD2,-,CASSGLAGRAGELFF,TGTGCCAGCAGTGGACTAGCGGGGCGGGCCGGGGAGCTGTTTTTT
TRBV19,TRBJ2-5,-,medium-sized,CASAPRVGDSGETQYF,TGTGCCAGTGCCCCAAGAGTGGGAGACTCTGGAGAGACCCAGTACTTC
TRBV29-1,TRBJ1-1,-,medium-sized,CSVDGRYTEAFF,TGCAGCGTGGACGGACGGTACACTGAAGCTTTCTTT
TRBV7-2,TRBJ2-3,TRBD1,large,CASSSPHPGGIPVRTDTQYF,TGTGCCAGCAGCTCGCCCCACCCAGGGGGTATTCCCGTTCGCACAGATACGCAGTATTTT
TRBV19,TRBJ2-7,-,-,CASSIVVSTYEQYF,TGTGCCAGTAGTATAGTCGTCAGCACCTACGAGCAGTACTTC
TRBV6-5,TRBJ2-3,TRBD2,medium-sized,CASSYSSGGVDTQYF,TGTGCCAGCAGTTACTCGAGCGGGGGGGTAGATACGCAGTATTTT
TRBV5-6,TRBJ2-7,-,-,CARSLVGLADEKYF,TGTGCCAGAAGCTTGGTTGGTCTAGCTGACGAGAAGTACTTC
TRBV7-8,TRBJ2-1,TRBD2,medium-sized,CASSLDGGAYNEQFF,TGTGCCAGCAGCTTAGACGGGGGGGCGTACAATGAGCAGTTCTTC
TRBV7-8,TRBJ2-3,TRBD2,many,CASSALLAGGDTQYF,TGTGCCAGCAGCGCCCTACTAGCGGGAGGCGATACGCAGTATTTT
TRBV27,TRBJ2-1,TRBD2,medium-sized,CASSLFTSAGRSYNEQFF,TGTGCCAGCAGTTTATTCACCTCAGCGGGACGCTCCTACAATGAGCAGTTCTTC
TRBV19,TRBJ2-5,-,few,CASSPLGETQYF,TGTGCCAGTTCTCCGCTCGGAGAGACCCAGTACTTC
TRBV12-3/TRBV12-4,TRBJ2-2,TRBD1,many,CASSSYRGEDTGELFF,TGTGCCAGCAGCAGTTACAGGGGTGAGGACACCGGGGAGCTGTTTTTT
TRBV28,TRBJ2-3,TRBD1,many,CASSWDRHTDTQYF,TGTGCCAGCAGTTGGGACAGGCACACAGATACGCAGTATTTT
TRBV7-2,TRBJ2-7,-,medium-sized,CASSRIQGYEQYF,TGTGCCAGCAGCCGGATCCAGGGCTACGAGCAGTACTTC
TRBV2,TRBJ2-1,-,many,CASVASSSYNEQFF,TGTGCCTCGGTCGCCTCGAGCTCCTACAATGAGCAGTTCTTC